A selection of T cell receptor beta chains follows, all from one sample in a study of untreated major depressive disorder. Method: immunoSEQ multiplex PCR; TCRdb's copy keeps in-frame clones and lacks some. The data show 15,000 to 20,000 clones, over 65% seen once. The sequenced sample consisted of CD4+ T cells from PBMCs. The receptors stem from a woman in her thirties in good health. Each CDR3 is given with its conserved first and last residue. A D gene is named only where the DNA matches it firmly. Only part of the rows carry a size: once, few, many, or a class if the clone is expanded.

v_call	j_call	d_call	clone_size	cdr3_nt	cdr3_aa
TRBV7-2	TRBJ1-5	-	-	TGTGCCAGCAGCTTAGTTGAGAATCAGCCCCAGCATTTT	CASSLVENQPQHF
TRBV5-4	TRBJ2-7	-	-	TGTGCCAGCAGCTATGAGGGGTCCCACGAGCAGTACTTC	CASSYEGSHEQYF
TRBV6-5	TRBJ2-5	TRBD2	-	TGTGCCAGCACTACTAGCGGGACCAGAGAGACCCAGTACTTC	CASTTSGTRETQYF
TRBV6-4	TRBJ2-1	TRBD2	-	TGTGCCAGCAGTGACGCAGCGGGAGGGCCGATCAATGAGCAGTTCTTC	CASSDAAGGPINEQFF
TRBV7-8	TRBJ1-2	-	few	TGTGCCAGCAGCTACACGACCGGGACCCCTGTAGGCTACACCTTC	CASSYTTGTPVGYTF
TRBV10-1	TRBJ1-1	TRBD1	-	TGCGCCAGCAGTGAGTCTCGGGACAGGTATGTGAACACTGAAGCTTTCTTT	CASSESRDRYVNTEAFF
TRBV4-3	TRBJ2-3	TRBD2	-	TGCGCCAGCAGCCAAGGTCCAGCGGGAGGGCCGGCAGATACGCAGTATTTT	CASSQGPAGGPADTQYF
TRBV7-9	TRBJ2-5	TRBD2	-	TGTGCCAGCAGCCTCGACGGGGGGAATGTCGAGACCCAGTACTTC	CASSLDGGNVETQYF
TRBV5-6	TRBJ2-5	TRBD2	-	TGTGCCAGCAGCGGTTTAGCGGGCTGGCAAGAGACCCAGTACTTC	CASSGLAGWQETQYF
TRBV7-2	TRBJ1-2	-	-	TGTGCCAGCACACGCCAAGGGACAACTAACTATGGCTACACCTTC	CASTRQGTTNYGYTF
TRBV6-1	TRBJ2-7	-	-	TGTGCCAGCAGCCAGGGGTCGGGTGAGCAGTACTTC	CASSQGSGEQYF
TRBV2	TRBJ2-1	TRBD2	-	TGTGCCAGCAATAAACTAGCGGGTGCGGATGAGCAGTTCTTC	CASNKLAGADEQFF
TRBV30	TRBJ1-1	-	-	TGTGCCTGGGCCCATTTGAACACTGAAGCTTTCTTT	CAWAHLNTEAFF
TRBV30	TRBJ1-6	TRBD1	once	TGTGCCTGGAGTGTAAGGACAGGGGGAGGGAATTCACCCCTCCACTTT	CAWSVRTGGGNSPLHF
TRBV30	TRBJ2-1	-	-	TGTGCCTGGAGTGAGTGGGACAATGAGCAGTTCTTC	CAWSEWDNEQFF
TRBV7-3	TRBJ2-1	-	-	TGTGCCAGCAGCCGCCAAGGACTTAGGGGCAGGGGTGAGCAGTTCTTC	CASSRQGLRGRGEQFF
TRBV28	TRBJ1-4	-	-	TGTGCCAGCAGTTTACAGCTTAATGAAAAACTGTTTTTT	CASSLQLNEKLFF
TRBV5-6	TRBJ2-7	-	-	TGTGCCAGCAGCTCCTCGTTAGGGGGATGGGAGCAGTACTTC	CASSSSLGGWEQYF
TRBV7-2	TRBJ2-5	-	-	TGTGCCAGCAGCTTAGGATACCAACAGGGGGGGATCTGGGAGACCCAGTACTTC	CASSLGYQQGGIWETQYF
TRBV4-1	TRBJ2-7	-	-	TGCGCCAGCAGCCTTTTCGGACGCGGAGAGGAGCAGTACTTC	CASSLFGRGEEQYF
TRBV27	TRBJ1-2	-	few	TGTGCCAGCAGTCATCCCGCTACTGGAGGCTACACCTTC	CASSHPATGGYTF
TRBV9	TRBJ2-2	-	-	TGTGCCAGCAGCGTACAGCTAACCGGGGAGCTGTTTTTT	CASSVQLTGELFF